Sequencing of this T cell receptor beta chain was carried out in a study of OX40 agonist ivuxolimab in advanced cancers. About the study: Hepatocellular carcinoma, melanoma, renal cell or head and neck cancer affected the dose-escalation patients. With a range of roughly 20 to 79, age averaged approximately 54 years, and more than 75% were male. The eligibility criteria allowed prior anti-PD-1, anti-PD-L1 or anti-CTLA-4 therapy, and around 40% had some. Points from the study as a whole: At 0.1 to 3.0 mg/kg and by week 6, clonal expansion occurred in CD4+ and CD8+ blood T cells.

Repertoires were generated with immunoSEQ multiplex PCR, while TCRdb's copy carries only in-frame clones and drops some. The sample yields some 50,000 clones, roughly 88% seen once. V lost 4 bases and J 1 base, leaving 5 bases between the germline ends. CDR1 is KGHSH, CDR2 LQKENI, per germline. CDR3 length: 12 amino acids. Details on this clone: What it recognizes is unknown.

The chain joins TRBV18 to TRBJ2-7; no clear D gene. The source is an adult with an advanced solid tumor such as melanoma, head and neck, liver or kidney cancer. The material sequenced was CD4+ or CD8+ T cells sorted from blood, taken in a trial of the OX40 agonist ivuxolimab. DNA for the CDR3: TGTGCCAGCTCACGCACTTCCTACGAGCAGTACTTC. Translated, it gives CASSRTSYEQYF.